Below are 9 T cell receptor beta chains sequenced from a single sample in a study of blood T cell repertoires in COVID-19. Measured with immunoSEQ multiplex PCR; TCRdb has only the in-frame clones, and not every one. The sample lists about 160,000 clones, roughly four fifths occurring once. The specimen sequenced was peripheral blood. Source of these receptors: a man aged 65 to 85 who had recovered from COVID-19.

The chain carries TRBV9 and TRBJ2-3; the D gene is possibly TRBD2 (6 bases). The CDR3 consists of 14 residues. From germline, CDR1 is SGDLS and CDR2 YYNGEE. The germline V and J ends were trimmed by 4 bases and 2 bases, with 11 bases remaining between them. The CDR3 sequence: CASSPWDFTDTQYF. The CDR3 DNA is TGTGCCAGCAGCCCCTGGGACTTCACAGATACGCAGTATTTT.

The chain joins TRBV7-2 to TRBJ1-5; TRBD1 aligns across 9 bases. V was pared by 1 base and J by 4 bases, with 8 bases of the junction left unmatched. The CDR3 covers 17 residues. From germline, CDR1 is SGHTA and CDR2 FQGNSA. This chain's CDR3 is CASSLVGTGNHNQPQHF. CDR3 nucleotides: TGTGCCAGCAGCTTAGTAGGGACAGGGAACCATAATCAGCCCCAGCATTTT.

The rearrangement links TRBV18 to TRBJ2-1; 9 nucleotides align to TRBD2. This CDR3 region has 15 residues. Germline V gene data show CDR1 as KGHSH and CDR2 as LQKENI. Trimming took 0 bases from V and 16 from J; bases not matched to a gene: 13. Here the CDR3 DNA reads TGTGCCAGCTCACCACCGGATAGCGGGAGTCATCTCCCATTCTTC. Translation: CASSPPDSGSHLPFF.

A remark on this clone: Other DNA sequences in this sample translate to the same CDR3. CDR3 region: CASSLGQNYGYTF. In DNA, the CDR3 is TGTGCCAGCAGCTTAGGCCAGAACTATGGCTACACCTTC. This chain connects TRBV7-9 to TRBJ1-2; D is unclear. The germline V gene encodes CDR1 SEHNR and CDR2 FQNEAQ (reference sequence). The CDR3 contains 13 residues. Trimming took 1 base from V and 2 from J, leaving 5 bases between them.

The rearrangement uses TRBV6-5 and TRBJ1-4; 7 bases map to TRBD1. The CDR3 runs to 15 residues. V trimming: 0 bases; J trimming: 11 bases; junction bases outside the gene matches: 9. The germline gives CDR1 MNHEY, CDR2 SVGAGI. CDR3 region: CASSYSGQSPRKLFF. CDR3 coding DNA: TGTGCCAGCAGTTACTCGGGACAGAGCCCCAGGAAACTGTTTTTT.

Of note for this clone: Other nucleotide sequences from this sample produce the same CDR3. V is TRBV14 and J is TRBJ1-3; D gene unclear. Germline CDR1 and CDR2: SGHDN and FVKESK. This CDR3 has 13 residues. Trimming took off 0 bases at V and 3 bases at J, with 3 bases between the two ends. CDR3 sequence reads: CASSQDRGNTIYF. The DNA for the CDR3 is TGTGCCAGCAGCCAAGATCGTGGAAACACCATATATTTT.

The J gene is TRBJ2-1, the V gene TRBV11-2, with D perhaps matching TRBD2 (5 bases). V was trimmed by 5 bases and J by 7 bases, leaving 21 bases between them. Germline lookup yields CDR1 SGHAT and CDR2 FQNNGV. This CDR3 has 16 residues. The CDR3 DNA sequence: TGTGCCAGCAGCCCACAAGGACTCCTAACTCTAAATGAGCAGTTCTTC. It is translated as CASSPQGLLTLNEQFF.

The genes are TRBV9 and TRBJ1-2, with 12 positions matching TRBD1. This CDR3 has 14 residues. Germline assignment: CDR1 SGDLS and CDR2 YYNGEE. The V segment lost 3 bases and the J segment 4 bases; nucleotides outside the gene matches: 1. This CDR3 reads CASSEGQGAYGYTF. Here the CDR3 DNA reads TGTGCCAGCAGCGAGGGACAGGGGGCCTATGGCTACACCTTC.

This sequence joins TRBV5-3 and TRBJ1-6, with 7 bases aligning to TRBD1. Being an ORF, TRBV5-3 has a function that is uncertain. With V trimmed by 4 bases and J by 7 bases, 8 bases remained unmatched. The CDR3 is 15 amino acids. CDR3 sequence: CARSGDRALNSPLHF. CDR3 sequence (DNA): TGTGCCAGAAGCGGCGACAGGGCCCTCAATTCACCCCTCCACTTT.